This T cell receptor beta chain was recovered during a study of human T cells and chemical hapten exposure. About the study: Patch tests applied 0.01% DPC to the upper back and were scored after 6 days.

Stated time point: patch test 2, 6 weeks after DPC sensitization. Treatment described: therapeutic diphenylcyclopropenone sensitization with weekly scalp DPC. Germline CDR1 reads ENHRY; CDR2 reads SYGVKD. The ends were cut back, 0 bases at V and 0 bases at J, with 8 bases in the middle. The CDR3 runs 15 residues. Overall study results and limits: TCRs whose frequency exceeded 1 in 1000 remained the same following DPC sensitization.

TCRdb reprocessed the RACE reads with MiXCR, giving one entry per CDR3 protein. The table lists about 54,000 distinct CDR3 sequences, over 9.5% of them singletons. This clonotype was observed a few times. The antigen remains undetermined. The clonotype was recovered from a woman between 50 and 59 years old with alopecia areata. Some clones in this sample may be carry-over from other donors' samples. Specimen: whole blood, collected in connection with sensitization to the hapten diphenylcyclopropenone (DPC). This rearrangement joins TRBV10-3 to TRBJ1-1; D is undetermined. CDR3 in amino acids: CAISESQDLNTEAFF. The CDR3 bases are TGTGCCATCAGTGAGTCGCAGGACCTGAACACTGAAGCTTTCTTT.